Each of the 4 T cell receptor beta chains below was sequenced from the same sample in a study of CD8 T cells in Susac syndrome. RNA totalling about 0.5 to 1 ug underwent reverse transcription with random hexamers. A single record per CDR3 protein comes from TCRdb applying MiXCR to the immunoSEQ multiplex PCR reads. The sample lists 120,000 to 150,000 distinct CDR3 sequences, approximately 95% seen once, with over 0.07% in the top ten. Sequences were obtained from CD4+ T cells from PBMCs. The source of these receptors is a human donor in good health.

The chain has TRBV5-6 and TRBJ1-1; perhaps TRBD1 as D (6 bases). The CDR3 loop spans 18 amino acids. Trimming shortened V by 4 bases and J by 0 bases, and 22 bases separated the two germline ends. Germline V CDR1 and CDR2: SGHDT, YYEEEE. CDR3 loop: CASSGGGGGTFLNTEAFF. The CDR3 nucleotides read TGTGCCAGCAGCGGTGGAGGGGGTGGGACCTTCCTGAACACTGAAGCTTTCTTT.

The chain is built from TRBV6-8 and TRBJ2-7; D is uncertain. Germline V gene sequence: CDR1 MNHGY, CDR2 SAAAGT. With 6 bases removed from V and 3 bases from J, the gap between germline ends came to 18 bases. There are 15 residues in the CDR3. CDR3 nucleotide sequence: TGTGCCAGCAGACCAGCCCAACTTCAGGTCTACGAGCAGTACTTC. This sequence encodes CASRPAQLQVYEQYF.

This clonotype showed up just a few times. The chain has TRBV5-4 and TRBJ1-2, with 9 bases aligning to TRBD1. V lost 2 bases to trimming and J lost 8 bases; unmatched junction nucleotides: 13. In germline, CDR1 is SGHNT, CDR2 YYREEE (reference sequence). This CDR3 is 16 amino acids long. CDR3 DNA sequence: TGTGCCAGCAGCTTTACCCCGGGACAGGGTCCCCCCGGCTACACCTTC. Encoded protein: CASSFTPGQGPPGYTF.

The V gene is TRBV20-1, the J gene TRBJ2-5, with 14 bases that match TRBD2. V was clipped by 6 bases and J by 4 bases; unmatched bases: 13. The CDR3 is 17 residues long. Germline CDR1 is DFQATT and CDR2 is SNEGSKA (reference sequence). CDR3 bases: TGCAGTGCCCCCTCGCCGACTAGCGGGAGGGTGGTAGAGACCCAGTACTTC. As protein: CSAPSPTSGRVVETQYF.